In this sample, the clone carrying this T cell receptor (beta chain) turned up a few times. What it binds is not known. V lost 6 bases and J lost 6; bases outside the gene matches: 12. CDR3 length: 15 residues. Constant-segment primers and 5'RACE yielded cDNA libraries for TCR alpha and TCR beta, each carrying sample barcodes and UMIs. TCRdb re-analysed the 5' RACE reads in MiXCR, keeping a single row per CDR3 protein. Here the sample spans fewer than 450,000 distinct CDR3 sequences, over 20% being singletons. The data belong to a study of T-cell memory formation after mild COVID-19. Regarding the study as a whole: The study detected some responding clones in pre-infection memory, suggesting cross-reactive memory joined.

The sample was PBMCs or a T cell subset sorted from them (not recorded which). The chain combines TRBV12-3 or TRBV12-4 with TRBJ2-3; the match to TRBD2 covers 7 bases. The sequence was collected from an adult woman who had mild COVID-19 (a few samples of this study predate the infection). Cell type and time point are not known. CDR3 region: CASSQGLTPGDTQYF. In nucleotides, the CDR3 is TGTGCCAGCAGCCAGGGACTAACCCCAGGGGATACGCAGTATTTT.